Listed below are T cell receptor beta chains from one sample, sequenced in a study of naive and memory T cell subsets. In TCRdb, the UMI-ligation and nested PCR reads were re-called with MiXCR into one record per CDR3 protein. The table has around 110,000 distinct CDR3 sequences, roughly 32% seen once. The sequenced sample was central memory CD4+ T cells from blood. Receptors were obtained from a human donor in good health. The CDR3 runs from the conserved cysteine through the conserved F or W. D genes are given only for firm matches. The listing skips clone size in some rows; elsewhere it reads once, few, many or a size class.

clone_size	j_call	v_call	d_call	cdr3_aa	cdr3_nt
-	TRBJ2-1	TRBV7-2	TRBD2	CASSSPRSGRAHNEQFF	TGTGCCAGCAGCTCCCCGAGGAGCGGGAGGGCCCACAATGAGCAGTTCTTC
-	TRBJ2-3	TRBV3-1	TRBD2	CASSQLTSGSTDTQYF	TGTGCCAGCAGCCAACTGACTAGCGGAAGCACAGATACGCAGTATTTT
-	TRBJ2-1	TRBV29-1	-	CSVFSEEGSSYNEQFF	TGCAGCGTTTTCTCTGAGGAGGGGAGCTCCTACAATGAGCAGTTCTTC
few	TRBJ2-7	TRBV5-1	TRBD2	CASSPSGSGEQYF	TGCGCCAGCAGCCCTAGCGGGAGTGGCGAGCAGTACTTC
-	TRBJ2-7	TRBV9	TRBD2	CASSIAGVTSGAYEQYF	TGTGCCAGCAGCATAGCGGGGGTGACTAGCGGGGCCTACGAGCAGTACTTC
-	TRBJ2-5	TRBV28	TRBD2	CASTAGLLEETQYF	TGTGCCAGCACCGCGGGACTACTGGAAGAGACCCAGTACTTC
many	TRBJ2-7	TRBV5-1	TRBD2	CASSPLSGAYEQYF	TGCGCCAGCAGCCCCCTTAGCGGGGCCTACGAGCAGTACTTC
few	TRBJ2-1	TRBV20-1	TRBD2	CSAPSPSGSRTYNEQFF	TGCAGTGCCCCGAGCCCTAGCGGGAGTCGGACTTACAATGAGCAGTTCTTC
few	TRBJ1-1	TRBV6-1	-	CASSATVTLMNEMNTEAFF	TGTGCCAGCAGTGCGACAGTCACTCTTATGAATGAGATGAACACTGAAGCTTTCTTT
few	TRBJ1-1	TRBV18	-	CASSPPGAGRNTEAFF	TGTGCCAGCTCACCACCGGGGGCAGGGCGGAACACTGAAGCTTTCTTT
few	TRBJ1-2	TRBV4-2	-	CASSPLGGNYGYTF	TGTGCCAGCAGCCCACTCGGGGGTAACTATGGCTACACCTTC
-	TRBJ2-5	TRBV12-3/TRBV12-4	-	CASSFPATQETQYF	TGTGCCAGCAGTTTTCCGGCCACCCAAGAGACCCAGTACTTC
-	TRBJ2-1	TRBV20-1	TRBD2	CSARAAGGRSEQFF	TGCAGTGCTAGAGCGGCGGGAGGAAGGAGTGAGCAGTTCTTC
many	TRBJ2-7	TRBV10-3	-	CAISEVNEQYF	TGTGCCATCAGTGAGGTCAACGAGCAGTACTTC
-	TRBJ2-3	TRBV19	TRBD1	CASSRDRVGTDTQYF	TGTGCCAGTAGCCGAGACAGGGTGGGCACAGATACGCAGTATTTT
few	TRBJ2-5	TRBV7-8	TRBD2	CASSSGGTSGSETQYF	TGTGCCAGCAGCTCTGGGGGGACTAGCGGGAGTGAGACCCAGTACTTC
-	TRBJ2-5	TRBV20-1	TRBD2	CSTTRIAGGEETQYF	TGCAGTACCACCAGGATAGCGGGAGGAGAAGAGACCCAGTACTTC
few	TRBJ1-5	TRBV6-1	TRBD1	CASSEGRGLGTGAQPQHF	TGTGCCAGCAGTGAAGGGCGCGGGTTGGGGACAGGAGCGCAGCCCCAGCATTTT